This TCR beta chain was sequenced during a study of blood T cell repertoires in COVID-19. Study-wide context: Sources were T cells, B-cell-depleted T cells, or PBMCs; the material itself was cDNA or gDNA.

Authors' methods: Amplification from reference gene primers served as the basis for estimated nucleated cell counts. Using immunoSEQ multiplex PCR, the repertoire was profiled, and TCRdb retains in-frame clones only, with some absent. V, J and clone size were drawn from that table, and D and trimming were deduced from the DNA. The data hold about 120,000 clones, with about 89% observed a single time. Germline V gene sequence: CDR1 KGHSH, CDR2 LQKENI. This CDR3 has 13 residues. The V and J ends lost 4 bases and 4 bases, in that order; junction bases with no gene match: 1. This receptor was identified in a human donor with acute or convalescent COVID-19. The donor label of this sample is uncertain. This chain uses TRBV18 with TRBJ1-5, with TRBD1 identical over 7 bases. Input material: peripheral blood. Written as DNA, the CDR3 is TGTGCCAGCTCACGACAGGGAAATCAGCCCCAGCATTTT. It translates to CASSRQGNQPQHF.